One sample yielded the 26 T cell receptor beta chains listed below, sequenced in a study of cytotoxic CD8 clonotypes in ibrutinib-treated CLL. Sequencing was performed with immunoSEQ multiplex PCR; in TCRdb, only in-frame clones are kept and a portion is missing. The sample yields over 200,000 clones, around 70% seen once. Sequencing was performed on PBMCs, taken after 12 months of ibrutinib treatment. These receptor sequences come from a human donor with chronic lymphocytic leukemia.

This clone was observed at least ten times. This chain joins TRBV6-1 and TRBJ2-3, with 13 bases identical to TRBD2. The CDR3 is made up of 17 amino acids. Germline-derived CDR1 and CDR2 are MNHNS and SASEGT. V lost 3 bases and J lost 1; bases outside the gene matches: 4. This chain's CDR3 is CASSDDGLAGGTDTQYF. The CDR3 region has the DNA TGTGCCAGCAGTGACGATGGACTAGCGGGGGGCACAGATACGCAGTATTTT.

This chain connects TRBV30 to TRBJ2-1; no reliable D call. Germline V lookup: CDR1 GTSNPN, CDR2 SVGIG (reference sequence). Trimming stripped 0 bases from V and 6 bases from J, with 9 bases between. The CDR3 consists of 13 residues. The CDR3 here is CAWSVPSTNEQFF. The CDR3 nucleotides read TGTGCCTGGAGTGTGCCAAGTACCAATGAGCAGTTCTTC.

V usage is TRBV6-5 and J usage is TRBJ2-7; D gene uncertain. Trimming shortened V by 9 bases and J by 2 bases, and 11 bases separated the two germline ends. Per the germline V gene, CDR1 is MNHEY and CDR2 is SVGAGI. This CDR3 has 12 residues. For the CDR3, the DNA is TGTGCCAGTCATGGCCGCACCTACGAGCAGTACTTC. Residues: CASHGRTYEQYF.

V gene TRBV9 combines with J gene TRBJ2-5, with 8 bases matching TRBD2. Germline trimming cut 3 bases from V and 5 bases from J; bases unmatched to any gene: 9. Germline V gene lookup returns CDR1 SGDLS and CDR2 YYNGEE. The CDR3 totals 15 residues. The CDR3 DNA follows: TGTGCCAGCAGCGCCGGGGGGGCCGGTGGGGAGACCCAGTACTTC. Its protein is CASSAGGAGGETQYF.

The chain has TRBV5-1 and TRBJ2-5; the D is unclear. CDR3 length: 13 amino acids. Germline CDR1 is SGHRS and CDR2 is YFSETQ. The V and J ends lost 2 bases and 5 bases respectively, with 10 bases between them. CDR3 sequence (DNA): TGCGCCAGCAGCTTATCCGGCCCGGAGACCCAGTACTTC. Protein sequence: CASSLSGPETQYF.

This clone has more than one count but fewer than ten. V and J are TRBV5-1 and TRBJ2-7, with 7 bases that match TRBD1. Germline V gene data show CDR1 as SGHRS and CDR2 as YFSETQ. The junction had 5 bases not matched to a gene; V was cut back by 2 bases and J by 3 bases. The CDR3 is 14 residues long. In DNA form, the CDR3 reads TGCGCCAGCAGCTTTGGACAGGCCTACTACGAGCAGTACTTC. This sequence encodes CASSFGQAYYEQYF.

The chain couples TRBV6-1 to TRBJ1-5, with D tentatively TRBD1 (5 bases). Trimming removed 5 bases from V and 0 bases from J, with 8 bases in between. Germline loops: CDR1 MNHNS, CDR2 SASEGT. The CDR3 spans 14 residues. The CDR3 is CASSQGLSNQPQHF. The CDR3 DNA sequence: TGTGCCAGCAGTCAGGGTCTTAGCAATCAGCCCCAGCATTTT.

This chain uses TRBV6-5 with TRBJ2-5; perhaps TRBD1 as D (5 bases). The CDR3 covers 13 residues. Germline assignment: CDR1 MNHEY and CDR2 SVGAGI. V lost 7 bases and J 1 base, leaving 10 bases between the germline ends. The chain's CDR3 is CASTPTAQETQYF. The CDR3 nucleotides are TGTGCCAGCACCCCGACAGCCCAAGAGACCCAGTACTTC.

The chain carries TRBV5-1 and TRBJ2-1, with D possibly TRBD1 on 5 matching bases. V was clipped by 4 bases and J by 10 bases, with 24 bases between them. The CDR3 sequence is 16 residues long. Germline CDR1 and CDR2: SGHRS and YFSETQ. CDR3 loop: CASSNLLTSTSGEQFF. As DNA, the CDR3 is TGCGCCAGCAGCAACTTACTAACCTCCACCTCAGGGGAGCAGTTCTTC.

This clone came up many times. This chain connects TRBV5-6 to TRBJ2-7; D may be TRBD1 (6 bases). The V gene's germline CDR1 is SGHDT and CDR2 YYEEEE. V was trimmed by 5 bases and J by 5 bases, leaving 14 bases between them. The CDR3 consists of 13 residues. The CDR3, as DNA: TGTGCCAGCAGTTTCCTCAGGGGAAACGAGCAGTACTTC. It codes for CASSFLRGNEQYF. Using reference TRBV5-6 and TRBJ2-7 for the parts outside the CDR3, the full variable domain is DAGVTQSPTHLIKTRGQQVTLRCSPKSGHDTVSWYQQALGQGPQFIFQYYEEEERQRGNFPDRFSGHQFPNYSSELNVNALLLGDSALYLCASSFLRGNEQYFGPGTRLTVT.

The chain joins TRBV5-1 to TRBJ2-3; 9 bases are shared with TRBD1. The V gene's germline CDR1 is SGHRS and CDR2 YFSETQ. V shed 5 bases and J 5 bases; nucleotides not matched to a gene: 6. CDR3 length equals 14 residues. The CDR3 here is CASRRQGEGDTQYF. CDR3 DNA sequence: TGCGCCAGCAGAAGACAGGGGGAGGGAGATACGCAGTATTTT. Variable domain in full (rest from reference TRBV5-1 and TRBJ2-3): KAGVTQTPRYLIKTRGQQVTLSCSPISGHRSVSWYQQTPGQGLQFLFEYFSETQRNKGNFPGRFSGRQFSNSRSEMNVSTLELGDSALYLCASRRQGEGDTQYFGPGTRLTVL.

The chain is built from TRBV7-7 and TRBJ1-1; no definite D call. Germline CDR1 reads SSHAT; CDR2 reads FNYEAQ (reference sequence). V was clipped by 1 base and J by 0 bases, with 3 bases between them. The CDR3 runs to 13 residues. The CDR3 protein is CASSLEMNTEAFF. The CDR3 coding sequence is TGTGCCAGCAGCTTAGAAATGAACACTGAAGCTTTCTTT.

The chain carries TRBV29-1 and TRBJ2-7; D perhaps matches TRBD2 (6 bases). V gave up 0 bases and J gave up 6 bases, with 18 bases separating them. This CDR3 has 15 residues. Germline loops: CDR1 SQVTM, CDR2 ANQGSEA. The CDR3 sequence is CSVEDRQGGVREQYF. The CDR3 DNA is TGCAGCGTTGAAGATAGGCAGGGAGGAGTTCGCGAGCAGTACTTC.

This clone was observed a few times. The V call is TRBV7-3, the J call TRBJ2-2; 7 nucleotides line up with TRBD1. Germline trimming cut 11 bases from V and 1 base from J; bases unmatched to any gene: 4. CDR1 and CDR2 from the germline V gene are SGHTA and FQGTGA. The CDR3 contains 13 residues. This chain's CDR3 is CAQGDRNTGELFF. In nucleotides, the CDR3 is TGTGCCCAGGGGGATAGGAACACCGGGGAGCTGTTTTTT.

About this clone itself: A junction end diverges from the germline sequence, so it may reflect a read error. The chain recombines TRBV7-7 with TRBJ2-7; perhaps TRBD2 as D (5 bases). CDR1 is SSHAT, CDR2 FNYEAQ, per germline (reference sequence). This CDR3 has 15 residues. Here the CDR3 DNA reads TGTGCTAGCAGCTTAAGGTGGGAGTCCTCCTACGAGCAGTACTTC. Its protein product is CASSLRWESSYEQYF.

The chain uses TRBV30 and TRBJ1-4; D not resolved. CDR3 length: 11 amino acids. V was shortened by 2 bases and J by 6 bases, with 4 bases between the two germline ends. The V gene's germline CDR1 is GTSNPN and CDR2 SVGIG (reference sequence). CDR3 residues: CAWSKDEKLFF. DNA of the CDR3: TGTGCCTGGAGTAAAGATGAAAAACTGTTTTTT. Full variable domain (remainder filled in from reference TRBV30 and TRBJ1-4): SQTIHQWPATLVQPVGSPLSLECTVEGTSNPNLYWYRQAAGRGLQLLFYSVGIGQISSEVPQNLSASRPQDRQFILSSKKLLLSDSGFYLCAWSKDEKLFFGSGTQLSVL.

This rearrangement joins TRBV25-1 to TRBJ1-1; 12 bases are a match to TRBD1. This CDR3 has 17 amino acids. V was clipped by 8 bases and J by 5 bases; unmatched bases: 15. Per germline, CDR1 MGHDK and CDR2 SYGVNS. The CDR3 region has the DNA TGTGCCAGCCCTTCTCCCGGGACAGGGGGCGGGGATACTGAAGCTTTCTTT. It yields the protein CASPSPGTGGGDTEAFF.

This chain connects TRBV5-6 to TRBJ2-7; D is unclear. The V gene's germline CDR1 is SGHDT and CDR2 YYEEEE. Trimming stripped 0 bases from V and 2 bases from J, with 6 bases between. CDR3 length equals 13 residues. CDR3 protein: CASSLDGTYEQYF. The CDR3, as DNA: TGTGCCAGCAGCTTGGACGGAACCTACGAGCAGTACTTC.

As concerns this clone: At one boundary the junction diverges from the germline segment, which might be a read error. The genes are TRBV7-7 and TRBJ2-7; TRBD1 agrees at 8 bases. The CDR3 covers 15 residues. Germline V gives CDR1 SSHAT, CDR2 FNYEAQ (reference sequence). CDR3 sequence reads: CASSLGDRNSYEQYF. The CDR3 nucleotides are TGTGCTAGCAGCTTAGGGGACAGGAACTCCTACGAGCAGTACTTC.

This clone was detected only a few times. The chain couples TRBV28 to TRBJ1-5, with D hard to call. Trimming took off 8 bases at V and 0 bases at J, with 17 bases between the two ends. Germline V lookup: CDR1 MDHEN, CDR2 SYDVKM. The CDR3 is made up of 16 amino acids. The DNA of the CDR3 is TGTGCCAGCCTCACCCGGGTCGCAACTAGCAATCAGCCCCAGCATTTT. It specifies CASLTRVATSNQPQHF. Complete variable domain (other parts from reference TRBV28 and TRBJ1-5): DVKVTQSSRYLVKRTGEKVFLECVQDMDHENMFWYRQDPGLGLRLIYFSYDVKMKEKGDIPEGYSVSREKKERFSLILESASTNQTSMYLCASLTRVATSNQPQHFGDGTRLSIL.

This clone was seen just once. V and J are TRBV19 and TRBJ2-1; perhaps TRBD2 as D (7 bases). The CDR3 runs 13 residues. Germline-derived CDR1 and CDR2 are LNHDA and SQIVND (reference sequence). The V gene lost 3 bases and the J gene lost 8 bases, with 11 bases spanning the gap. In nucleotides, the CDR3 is TGTGCCAGTAGTATTGGCGGGGGCGATGAGCAGTTCTTC. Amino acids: CASSIGGGDEQFF.

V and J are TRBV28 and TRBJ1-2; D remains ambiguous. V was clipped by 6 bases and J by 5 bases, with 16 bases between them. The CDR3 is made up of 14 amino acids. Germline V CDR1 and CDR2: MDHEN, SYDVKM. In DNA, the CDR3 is TGTGCCAGCAGCCCAAGGGTCTCGGGATATGGCTACACCTTC. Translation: CASSPRVSGYGYTF.

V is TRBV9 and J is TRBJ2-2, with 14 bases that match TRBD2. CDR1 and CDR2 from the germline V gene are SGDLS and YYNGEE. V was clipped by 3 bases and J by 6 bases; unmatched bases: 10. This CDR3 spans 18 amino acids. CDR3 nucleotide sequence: TGTGCCAGCAGCGGGACCGGGACTAGCGGGAGTATGCCCGGGGAGCTGTTTTTT. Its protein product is CASSGTGTSGSMPGELFF.

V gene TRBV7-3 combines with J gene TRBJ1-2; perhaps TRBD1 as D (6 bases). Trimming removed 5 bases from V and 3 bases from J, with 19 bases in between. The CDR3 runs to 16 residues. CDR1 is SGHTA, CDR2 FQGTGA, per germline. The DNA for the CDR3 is TGTGCCAGCAGCCCTCGAGGGGGGAGGGTTGACTATGGCTACACCTTC. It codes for CASSPRGGRVDYGYTF.

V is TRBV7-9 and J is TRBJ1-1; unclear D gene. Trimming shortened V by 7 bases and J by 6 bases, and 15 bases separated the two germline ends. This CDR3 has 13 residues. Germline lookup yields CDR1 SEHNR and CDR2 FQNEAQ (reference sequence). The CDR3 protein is CASNTGIVAEAFF. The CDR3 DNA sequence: TGTGCCAGCAATACGGGAATAGTTGCTGAAGCTTTCTTT. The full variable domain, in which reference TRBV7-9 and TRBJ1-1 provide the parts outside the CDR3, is DTGVSQNPRHKITKRGQNVTFRCDPISEHNRLYWYRQTLGQGPEFLTYFQNEAQLEKSRLLSDRFSAERPKGSFSTLEIQRTEQGDSAMYLCASNTGIVAEAFFGQGTRLTVV.

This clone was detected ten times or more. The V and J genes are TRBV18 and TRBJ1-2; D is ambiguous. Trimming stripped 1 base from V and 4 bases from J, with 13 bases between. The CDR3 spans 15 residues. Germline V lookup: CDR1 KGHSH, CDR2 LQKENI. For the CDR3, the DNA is TGTGCCAGCTCACCACTAGAGGTGTTAGGCTATGGCTACACCTTC. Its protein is CASSPLEVLGYGYTF. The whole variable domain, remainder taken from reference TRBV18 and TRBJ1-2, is NAGVMQNPRHLVRRRGQEARLRCSPMKGHSHVYWYRQLPEEGLKFMVYLQKENIIDESGMPKERFSAEFPKEGPSILRIQQVVRGDSAAYFCASSPLEVLGYGYTFGSGTRLTVV.